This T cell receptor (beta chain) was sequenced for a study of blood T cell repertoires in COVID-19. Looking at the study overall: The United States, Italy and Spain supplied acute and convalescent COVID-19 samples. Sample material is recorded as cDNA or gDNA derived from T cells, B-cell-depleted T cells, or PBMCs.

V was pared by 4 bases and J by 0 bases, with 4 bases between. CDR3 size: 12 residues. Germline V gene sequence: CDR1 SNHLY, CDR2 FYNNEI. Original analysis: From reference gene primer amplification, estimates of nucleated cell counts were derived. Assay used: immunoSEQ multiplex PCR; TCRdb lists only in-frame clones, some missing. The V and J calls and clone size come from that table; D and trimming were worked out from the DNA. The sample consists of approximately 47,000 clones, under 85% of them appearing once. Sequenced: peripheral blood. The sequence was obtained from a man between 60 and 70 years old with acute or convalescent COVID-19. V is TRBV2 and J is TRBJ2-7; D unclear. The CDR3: CASSVLSYEQYF. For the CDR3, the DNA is TGTGCCAGCAGTGTTCTCTCCTACGAGCAGTACTTC.